This T cell receptor beta chain was found in a study of T cell responses to AZD1222 COVID-19 vaccine (dated by TCRdb to the early 2020s). Regarding the research as a whole: AZD1222 recipients with second doses at about 4 weeks or about 12 weeks were pooled, because spike-specific TCR depth and breadth did not differ between schedules. A total of more than 230 trial participants underwent TCR sequencing, of whom some 200 had received two doses of AZD1222 and some 26 had received two doses of the MenACWY control vaccine. Trial participants were enrolled by age into subgroups of 18-55, 56-69 and 70-plus years, and 148, 28 and 57 TCR-sequenced participants, respectively, were included in these subgroups. Here is what the overall study found, with its caveats: Reportedly, almost half of the unique spike-specific TCRs recognized epitopes lying outside the regions that are mutated in the B.1.351 and B.1.1.7 variants. CD4 TCRs associated with the vaccine covered the entire spike protein, and the dominant responses were in regions 160-218 and 743-854. Conclusions about previously exposed vaccinees were limited because only six AZD1222 recipients were SARS-CoV-2 seropositive at baseline. Because no samples from the day 14 peak response were available, repertoires could be characterized only after the peak T cell response. After two AZD1222 doses, both the breadth and the depth of spike-specific TCRs were significantly higher than at day 0 and than in MenACWY recipients. Most participants were white British and females outnumbered males, and the authors suggested that clonal diversity may have been underestimated. The 56-69-year group was small, and its depth increase did not reach significance, likely because of low power.

The CDR3 regions of human TCRbeta chains were analyzed by immunosequencing. The authors' analysis ran thus. Repertoire TCRs were matched against a reference library of SARS-CoV-2-specific TCRs generated with the MIRA antigen-specificity platform. Breadth was defined as the fraction of unique TCRs that were SARS-CoV-2-associated. Depth was defined as the fraction of total T cells that were SARS-CoV-2-associated. Each spike-specific TCR was assigned to its reactive spike region and to a CD4 or CD8 class using the MIRA data. Log10-transformed breadth and depth values were compared by one-way ANOVA with Sidak's multiple comparisons tests. The source is immuneACCESS, and TCRdb retained only in-frame sequences with V and J called. Part of the clones is not carried over; for the studies checked, unresolved V genes explain less than half of this, and the remainder is unexplained. Clone size and the V and J calls come from that table; the DNA yielded D and trimming. The sample table shows roughly 67,000 clones, and about 91% are seen once. The ten largest clones capture 20% of the sample.

Reading the label with the study, this specimen's time point is: baseline before first vaccination. The vaccinee samples were drawn from two UK trials, COV001 and COV002, one of which was a single-blind randomized controlled phase 2/3 trial testing AZD1222 (ChAdOx1 nCoV-19) in healthy adults. For TCRbeta chain sequencing, PBMC samples were collected from trial participants at day 0 and at day 28 after the second dose. The trim is 3 bases for V and 8 bases for J, with a gap of 13 bases between the germline ends. The CDR3 runs 13 residues from the cysteine to the phenylalanine. This entry keeps only the CDR3 DNA: 39 bases, framed from base 1. CDR1 KGHSH and CDR2 LQKENI were looked up in the germline V gene. Concerning this clone: Its antigen has not been determined. Base-call qualities are not available, and no considerably larger clone is one nucleotide away.

The chain is made from TRBV18 and TRBJ1-2, and possibly TRBD1, on 6 matching bases. The specimen was peripheral blood, collected on day 0 of AZD1222 vaccination. This TCR was recovered from an adult in good health. The nucleotide sequence reads TGTGCCAGCTCACCCAAACAGGGTGTGGGCTACACCTTC. This gives the protein CASSPKQGVGYTF.